These T cell receptor beta chains were read from a single sample in a study of blood T cell repertoires in COVID-19. Sequencing was performed with immunoSEQ multiplex PCR; in TCRdb, only in-frame clones are kept and a portion is missing. Of around 140,000 clones detected, roughly 85% appear once; the ten largest clones hold around 4.5%. The sequencing input was PBMCs or T cells enriched from blood (not recorded which). The receptor source for this set is a man aged 50 to 60 who had recovered from COVID-19. Each CDR3 is given with its conserved first and last residue. The order of the fields is V gene, J gene, clone size, CDR3 protein. Clone size, where shown, is once, few, many, or a class for clones that have expanded.

>TRBV27|TRBJ2-1|NA
CASSIGPGLAGGVNEQFF
>TRBV15|TRBJ1-2|NA
CATSRDRDYGYTF
>TRBV3-1/TRBV3-2|TRBJ1-2|NA
CASSRLDRVGDYGYTF
>TRBV6-5|TRBJ1-6|NA
CASRQGFEVNSPLHF
>TRBV30|TRBJ1-1|NA
CAWAGNTEAFF
>TRBV7-2|TRBJ2-2|NA
CASSLQGGPGELFF
>TRBV7-3|TRBJ1-1|NA
CASSYEGQGRLEAFF
>TRBV18|TRBJ1-4|NA
CASSPGQNEKLFF
>TRBV18|TRBJ1-4|NA
CASSLNRGSTNEKLFF
>TRBV27|TRBJ2-2|NA
CASSLYLAGAPGELFF
>TRBV5-4|TRBJ2-7|NA
CASSPPPPSYEQYF
>TRBV29-1|TRBJ2-3|NA
CSAGLAGGGTDTQYF
>TRBV5-1|TRBJ2-7|NA
CASSGQGRSYEQYF
>TRBV10-2|TRBJ1-4|NA
CASSGNSFNEKLFF
>TRBV6-2/TRBV6-3|TRBJ1-2|NA
CASSYSPAPAHSGYGYTF
>TRBV7-3|TRBJ2-2|once
CASSWTGATGELFF
>TRBV5-1|TRBJ1-1|once
CASSLGTYNTEAFF
>TRBV5-4|TRBJ2-3|NA
CASSNPGTRPDTQYF
>TRBV24-1|TRBJ2-1|once
CATSEKGQGYYNEQFF
>TRBV7-9|TRBJ2-1|NA
CASSTGQGAYNEQFF
>TRBV28|TRBJ1-5|once
CASRPSGGGFQPQHF
>TRBV6-5|TRBJ1-6|NA
CATLDRDGGWAPLHF
>TRBV6-6|TRBJ1-5|NA
CASSTGTGMLPQHF
>TRBV6-2/TRBV6-3|TRBJ1-5|few
CASSSGGLGNQPQHF
>TRBV27|TRBJ2-3|NA
CASSLNRAFGYTQYF
>TRBV7-2|TRBJ1-5|NA
CASSLTTMGNQPQHF
>TRBV11-1|TRBJ1-6|NA
CASGQGRNSPLHF
>TRBV5-1|TRBJ2-1|few
CASSSIAGLSYNEQFF
>TRBV27|TRBJ2-7|NA
CASSLLLAGTYEQYF
>TRBV25-1|TRBJ1-6|NA
CASSEMQGNSPLHF
>TRBV27|TRBJ2-1|NA
CASSGKREKGKNEQFF
>TRBV7-2|TRBJ1-5|NA
CASSAISRGNQPQHF
>TRBV28|TRBJ1-4|NA
CASSPPTGARVEKLFF
>TRBV12-3/TRBV12-4|TRBJ1-4|NA
CASSRPAGELFF
>TRBV29-1|TRBJ1-1|NA
CSVDSGNTEAFF
>TRBV27|TRBJ1-1|NA
CASILSWGGTEAFF
>TRBV19|TRBJ1-1|NA
CATLQGRNTEAFF
>TRBV2|TRBJ2-1|NA
CASRGQYNEQFF
>TRBV30|TRBJ1-5|NA
CAWSGAGLGNQPQHF
>TRBV2|TRBJ2-6|NA
CAGGGSGANVLTF
>TRBV24-1|TRBJ2-3|NA
CATSDPYRDYTDTQYF